This passage covers 10 T cell receptor beta chains from one sample sequenced in a study of blood T cell repertoires in COVID-19. Generated by immunoSEQ multiplex PCR, the TCRdb table keeps only in-frame clones and is missing some. There are fewer than 55,000 clones in the sample; roughly 82% occur only once, and roughly 3% lies in the top ten. The sequenced sample was peripheral blood. The receptors shown here come from a woman aged 60-70 years with acute or convalescent COVID-19.

Here the CDR3 reads CASGGGVARATDTQYF. In DNA, the CDR3 is TGTGCCAGCGGAGGAGGGGTAGCTAGGGCCACAGATACGCAGTATTTT. This chain connects TRBV2 to TRBJ2-3; perhaps TRBD2 as D (6 bases). Deletions cut 8 bases from V and 2 bases from J, with 20 bases between. Germline V gene data show CDR1 as SNHLY and CDR2 as FYNNEI. The CDR3 spans 16 residues.

A word on this clone: The same CDR3 can be traced to other DNA sequences in this sample. V usage is TRBV24-1 and J usage is TRBJ1-1, with 9 nucleotides matching TRBD1. This CDR3 is built from 13 residues. CDR1 KGHDR and CDR2 SFDVKD come from the germline V gene. The ends lost 6 bases at V and 2 bases at J; junction bases unmatched: 0. In DNA form, the CDR3 reads TGTGCCACCAGTACAGGGGGCAACACTGAAGCTTTCTTT. It yields the protein CATSTGGNTEAFF.

The table lists this clone with a count of one. The chain employs TRBV27 and TRBJ1-5; D unclear. Trimming removed 3 bases at V and 2 bases at J, with 8 bases between. This CDR3 is built from 14 residues. The V gene's germline CDR1 is MNHEY and CDR2 SMNVEV (reference sequence). This CDR3 is CASSFRGGNQPQHF. DNA for the CDR3: TGTGCCAGCAGTTTTAGAGGTGGCAATCAGCCCCAGCATTTT.

The chain is built from TRBV18 and TRBJ1-5, with 8 bases matching TRBD1. The ends lost 2 bases at V and 5 bases at J; junction bases unmatched: 2. The CDR3 sequence is 14 residues long. Germline assignment: CDR1 KGHSH and CDR2 LQKENI. CDR3 amino acids: CASSPSDRDQPQHF. CDR3 sequence (DNA): TGTGCCAGCTCACCATCGGACAGGGATCAGCCCCAGCATTTT.

This chain links TRBV19 with TRBJ2-1, with TRBD2 as a possible D gene (5 bases). Germline CDR1 LNHDA, CDR2 SQIVND (reference sequence). This CDR3 is built from 17 residues. The V end lost 7 bases, the J end lost 0 bases, and 19 bases lay between the germline ends. In DNA form, the CDR3 reads TGTGCCAGTAAGATTGGTGTGGGGAGAGACTCCTACAATGAGCAGTTCTTC. The encoded protein is CASKIGVGRDSYNEQFF. Based on the CDR3 plus reference TRBV19 and TRBJ2-1, the full variable domain is DGGITQSPKYLFRKEGQNVTLSCEQNLNHDAMYWYRQDPGQGLRLIYYSQIVNDFQKGDIAEGYSVSREKKESFPLTVTSAQKNPTAFYLCASKIGVGRDSYNEQFFGPGTRLTVL.

The V gene is TRBV18, the J gene TRBJ1-4, with D possibly matching TRBD1 (5 bases). Trimming pared 6 bases from V and 2 bases from J, leaving 16 bases between. In germline, CDR1 is KGHSH, CDR2 LQKENI. This CDR3 spans 16 amino acids. The CDR3 DNA is TGTGCCAGCTCGCGGGGGAAGAAAACGACTAATGAAAAACTGTTTTTT. It encodes CASSRGKKTTNEKLFF.

About this clone: Sequence at one end of the junction differs from germline and may be a read error. The chain couples TRBV12-3 or TRBV12-4 to TRBJ1-2; no firm D call. The CDR3 has 13 residues. The CDR3 loop is CASSVLRANSPLF. Written as DNA, the CDR3 is TGTGCCAGCAGCGTCCTGAGGGCCAACAGTCCCCTCTTC.

V usage is TRBV27 and J usage is TRBJ1-1, with a weak D call TRBD1 (6 bases). The CDR3 is 15 amino acids. Germline lookup yields CDR1 MNHEY and CDR2 SMNVEV (reference sequence). Trimming left V 5 bases short and J 0 bases short, with 13 bases between. Written as DNA, the CDR3 is TGTGCCAGCAGTCCCCGACAGGTCGTGAACACTGAAGCTTTCTTT. It codes for CASSPRQVVNTEAFF.

V is TRBV18 and J is TRBJ2-5; TRBD2 matches at 8 bases. The CDR3 runs to 13 residues. Germline CDR1 KGHSH, CDR2 LQKENI. Trimming cost V 5 bases and J 3 bases; bases outside gene matches: 2. The DNA of the CDR3 is TGTGCCAGCTCATCGGGACTAGAAGAGACCCAGTACTTC. Translation gives CASSSGLEETQYF.

The genes are TRBV18 and TRBJ2-1; D perhaps matches TRBD1 (5 bases). The CDR3 spans 13 residues. Per germline, CDR1 KGHSH and CDR2 LQKENI. V was pared by 6 bases and J by 2 bases, with 8 bases between. The CDR3 DNA reads as TGTGCCAGCTCGCAGGGCGCCTACAATGAGCAGTTCTTC. Its translation is CASSQGAYNEQFF.